The TCR beta chain described here comes from a study of blood T cell repertoires in COVID-19. Study as a whole: Researchers got acute and convalescent COVID-19 samples from the United States, Italy and Spain. From T cells, B-cell-depleted T cells, or PBMCs came the material, which was cDNA or gDNA.

V lost 0 bases and J 7 bases, leaving 7 bases between the germline ends. The CDR3 is made up of 14 amino acids. CDR1 and CDR2 from the germline V gene are MNHNY and SVGAGI (reference sequence). Per the authors' pipeline: How many nucleated cells were present was estimated from reference gene primer amplification. The assay was immunoSEQ multiplex PCR, and TCRdb's table has in-frame clones only and misses some. The V and J calls and clone size come from that table; D and trimming were worked out from the DNA. The sample consists of around 99,000 clones, around nine tenths of them appearing once. Material for sequencing was peripheral blood. This receptor was obtained from a man aged 50-60 years with acute or convalescent COVID-19. This chain uses TRBV6-6 with TRBJ1-6, with a tentative D call TRBD1 (5 bases). The DNA for the CDR3 is TGTGCCAGCAGTTACTCGGCAGGGAATTCACCCCTCCACTTT. Amino acids: CASSYSAGNSPLHF.